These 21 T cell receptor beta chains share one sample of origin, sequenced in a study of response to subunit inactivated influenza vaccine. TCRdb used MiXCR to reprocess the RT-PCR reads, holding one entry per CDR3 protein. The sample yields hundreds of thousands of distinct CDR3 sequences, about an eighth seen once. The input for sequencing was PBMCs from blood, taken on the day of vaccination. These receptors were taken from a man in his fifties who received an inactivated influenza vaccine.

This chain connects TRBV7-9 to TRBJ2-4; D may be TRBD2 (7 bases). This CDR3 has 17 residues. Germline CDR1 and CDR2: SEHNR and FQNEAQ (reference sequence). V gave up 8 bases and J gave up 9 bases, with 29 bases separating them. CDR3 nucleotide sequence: TGTGCCAGCGGACGGGGGGCCCGGGAGGTTAAAGAGGCCATTCAGTACTTC. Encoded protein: CASGRGAREVKEAIQYF. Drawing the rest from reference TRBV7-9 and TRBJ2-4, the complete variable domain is DTGVSQNPRHKITKRGQNVTFRCDPISEHNRLYWYRQTLGQGPEFLTYFQNEAQLEKSRLLSDRFSAERPKGSFSTLEIQRTEQGDSAMYLCASGRGAREVKEAIQYFGAGTRLSVL.

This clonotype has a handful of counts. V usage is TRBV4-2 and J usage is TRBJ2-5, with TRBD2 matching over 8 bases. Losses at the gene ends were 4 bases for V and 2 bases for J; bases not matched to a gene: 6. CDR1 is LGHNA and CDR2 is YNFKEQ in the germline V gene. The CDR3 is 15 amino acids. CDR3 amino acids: CASSPGGAPQETQYF. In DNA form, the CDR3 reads TGTGCCAGCAGCCCGGGAGGGGCACCACAAGAGACCCAGTACTTC.

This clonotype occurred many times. CDR3 residues: CASSILGQGIYEQYF. CDR3 DNA sequence: TGTGCCAGCAGTATCCTGGGACAGGGGATCTACGAGCAGTACTTC. The chain has TRBV27 and TRBJ2-7; 10 bases map to TRBD1. The CDR3 loop spans 15 amino acids. Trimming removed 5 bases from V and 3 bases from J; junction bases left unmatched: 7. The germline CDR1 and CDR2 sequences are MNHEY and SMNVEV (reference sequence).

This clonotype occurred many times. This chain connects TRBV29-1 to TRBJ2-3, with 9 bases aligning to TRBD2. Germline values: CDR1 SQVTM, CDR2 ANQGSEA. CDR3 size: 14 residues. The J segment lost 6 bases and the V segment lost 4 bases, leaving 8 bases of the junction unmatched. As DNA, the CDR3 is TGCAGCGTTGTCTCCGGGACTAGCATGGATACGCAGTATTTT. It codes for CSVVSGTSMDTQYF.

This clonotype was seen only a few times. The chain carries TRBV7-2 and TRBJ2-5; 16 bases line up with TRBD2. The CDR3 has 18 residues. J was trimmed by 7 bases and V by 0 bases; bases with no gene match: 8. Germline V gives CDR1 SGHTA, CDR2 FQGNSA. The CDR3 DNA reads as TGTGCCAGCAGCTTAGCGGGGACTAGCGGGGGGGCAGGTGGGACCCAGTACTTC. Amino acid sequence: CASSLAGTSGGAGGTQYF.

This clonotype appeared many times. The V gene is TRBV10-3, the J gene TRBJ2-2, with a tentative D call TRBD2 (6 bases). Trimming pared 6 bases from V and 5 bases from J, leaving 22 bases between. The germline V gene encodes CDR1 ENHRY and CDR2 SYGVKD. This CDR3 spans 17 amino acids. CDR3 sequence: CAIRTPLGGVNTGELFF. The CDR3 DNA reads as TGTGCCATCAGGACCCCTCTGGGCGGGGTCAATACCGGGGAGCTGTTTTTT.

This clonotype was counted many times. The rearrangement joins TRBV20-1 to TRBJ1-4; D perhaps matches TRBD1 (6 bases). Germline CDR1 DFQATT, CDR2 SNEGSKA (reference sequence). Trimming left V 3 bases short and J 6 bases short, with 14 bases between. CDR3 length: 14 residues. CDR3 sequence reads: CSAREGGSYEKLFF. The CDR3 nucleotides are TGCAGTGCTAGGGAGGGGGGTTCCTATGAAAAACTGTTTTTT.

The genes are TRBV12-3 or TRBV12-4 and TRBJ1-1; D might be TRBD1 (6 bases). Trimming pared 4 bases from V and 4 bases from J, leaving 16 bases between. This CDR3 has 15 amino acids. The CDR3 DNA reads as TGTGCCAGCAGTTCCCTCTCACAGGGACTCACTGAAGCTTTCTTT. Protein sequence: CASSSLSQGLTEAFF.

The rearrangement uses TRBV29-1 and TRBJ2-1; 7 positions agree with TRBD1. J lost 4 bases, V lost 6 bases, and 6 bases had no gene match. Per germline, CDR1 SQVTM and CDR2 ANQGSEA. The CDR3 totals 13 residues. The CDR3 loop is CSVSGTEYNEQFF. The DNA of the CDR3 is TGCAGCGTGTCCGGGACAGAGTACAATGAGCAGTTCTTC.

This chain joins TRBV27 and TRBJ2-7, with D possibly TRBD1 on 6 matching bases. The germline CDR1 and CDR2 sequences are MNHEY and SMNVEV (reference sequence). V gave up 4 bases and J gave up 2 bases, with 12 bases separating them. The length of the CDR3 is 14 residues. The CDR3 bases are TGTGCCAGCAGTTCGTTCGGACAGCCCTACGAGCAGTACTTC. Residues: CASSSFGQPYEQYF.

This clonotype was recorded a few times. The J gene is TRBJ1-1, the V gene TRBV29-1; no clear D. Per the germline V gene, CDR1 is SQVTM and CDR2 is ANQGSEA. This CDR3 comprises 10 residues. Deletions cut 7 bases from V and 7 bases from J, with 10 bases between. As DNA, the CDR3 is TGCAGCGCTGTCGGGTTTGAAGCTTTCTTT. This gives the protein CSAVGFEAFF.

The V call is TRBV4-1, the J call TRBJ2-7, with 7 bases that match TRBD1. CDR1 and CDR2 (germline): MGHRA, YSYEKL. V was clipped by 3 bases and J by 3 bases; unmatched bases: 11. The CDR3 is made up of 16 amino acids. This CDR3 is CASSQVETGTGYEQYF. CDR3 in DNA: TGCGCCAGCAGCCAGGTAGAGACAGGGACGGGCTACGAGCAGTACTTC.

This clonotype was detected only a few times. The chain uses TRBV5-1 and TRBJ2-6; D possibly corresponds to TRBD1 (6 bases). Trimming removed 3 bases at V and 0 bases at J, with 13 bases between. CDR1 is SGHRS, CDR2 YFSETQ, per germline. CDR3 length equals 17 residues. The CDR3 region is CASSYTGLSSGANVLTF. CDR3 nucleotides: TGCGCCAGCAGCTATACAGGGTTGAGCTCTGGGGCCAACGTCCTGACTTTC.

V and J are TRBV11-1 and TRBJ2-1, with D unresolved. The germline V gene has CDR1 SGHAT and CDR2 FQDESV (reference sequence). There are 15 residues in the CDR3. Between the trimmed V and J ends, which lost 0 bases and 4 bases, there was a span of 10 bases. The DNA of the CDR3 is TGTGCCAGCAGCTTAGCGATGGCAGCTTACAATGAGCAGTTCTTC. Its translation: CASSLAMAAYNEQFF.

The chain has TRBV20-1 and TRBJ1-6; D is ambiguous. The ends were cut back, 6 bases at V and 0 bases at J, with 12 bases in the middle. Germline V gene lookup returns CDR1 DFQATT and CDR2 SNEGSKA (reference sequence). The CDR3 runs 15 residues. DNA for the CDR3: TGCAGTGCACGCCCAATAAGCTCCTATAATTCACCCCTCCACTTT. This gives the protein CSARPISSYNSPLHF.

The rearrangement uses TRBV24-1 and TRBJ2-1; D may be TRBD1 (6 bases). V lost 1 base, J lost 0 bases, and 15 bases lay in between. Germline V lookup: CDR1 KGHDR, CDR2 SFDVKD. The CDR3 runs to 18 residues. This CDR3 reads CATSDFESQGPSYNEQFF. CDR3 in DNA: TGTGCCACCAGTGATTTTGAGTCTCAGGGGCCCTCCTACAATGAGCAGTTCTTC.

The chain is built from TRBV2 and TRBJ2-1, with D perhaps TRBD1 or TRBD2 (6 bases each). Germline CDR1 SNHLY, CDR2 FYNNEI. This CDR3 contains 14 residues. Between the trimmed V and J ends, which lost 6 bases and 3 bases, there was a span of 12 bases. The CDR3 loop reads CASSGRGHYNEQFF. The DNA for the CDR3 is TGTGCCAGCAGCGGGCGGGGACACTACAATGAGCAGTTCTTC.

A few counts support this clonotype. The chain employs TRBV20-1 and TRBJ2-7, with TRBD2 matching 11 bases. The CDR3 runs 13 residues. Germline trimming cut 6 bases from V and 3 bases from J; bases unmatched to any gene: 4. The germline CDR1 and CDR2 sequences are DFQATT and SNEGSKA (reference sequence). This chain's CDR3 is CSAPGLADYEQYF. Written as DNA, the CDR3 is TGCAGTGCCCCGGGACTAGCGGACTACGAGCAGTACTTC.

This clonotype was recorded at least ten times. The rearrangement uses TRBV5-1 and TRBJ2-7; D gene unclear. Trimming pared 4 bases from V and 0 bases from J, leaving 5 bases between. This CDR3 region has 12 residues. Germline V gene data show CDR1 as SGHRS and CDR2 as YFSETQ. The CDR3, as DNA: TGCGCCAGCAGCGACCTCTCCTACGAGCAGTACTTC. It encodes CASSDLSYEQYF.

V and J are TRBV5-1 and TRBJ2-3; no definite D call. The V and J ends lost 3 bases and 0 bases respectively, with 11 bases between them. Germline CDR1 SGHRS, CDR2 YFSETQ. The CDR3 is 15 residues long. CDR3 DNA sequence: TGCGCCAGCAGCTCCTCCCCTATTAGCACAGATACGCAGTATTTT. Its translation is CASSSSPISTDTQYF.

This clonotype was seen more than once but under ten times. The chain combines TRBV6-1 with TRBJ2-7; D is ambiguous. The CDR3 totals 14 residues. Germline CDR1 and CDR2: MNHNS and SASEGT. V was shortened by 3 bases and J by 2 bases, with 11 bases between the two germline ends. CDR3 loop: CASSDFPGPYEQYF. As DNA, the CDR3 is TGTGCCAGCAGTGATTTCCCCGGCCCCTACGAGCAGTACTTC.